This T cell receptor beta chain was captured in a study of CD8+ T cells in alopecia areata. On the study more broadly: In an open-label trial, patients got 5 to 10 mg tofacitinib twice daily.

Reverse transcription of extracted RNA yielded cDNA, which provided the sequencing template. TCRdb's table, derived via immunoSEQ multiplex PCR, lists solely in-frame clones and lacks some. The data show about 210,000 clones, roughly 64% seen once. As for treatment: oral pan-JAK inhibitor, 5-10 mg twice daily. Alopecia areata patients gave lesional scalp punch biopsies and peripheral blood samples. CDR3 size: 13 residues. The germline V and J ends were trimmed by 7 bases and 8 bases, with 17 bases remaining between them. CDR1 is SQVTM and CDR2 is ANQGSEA in the germline V gene. Study-level points and caveats: Tofacitinib yielded significantly lower scalp clonality and fewer expanded CD8+ clones among the top 100. Greater clonality was observed in lesional scalp samples, especially alopecia totalis/universalis, versus normal scalp.

This clone was seen a handful of times. Antigen specificity is unknown. The gene calls are TRBV29-1 and TRBJ1-4; D is unresolved. The sequence was collected from a human donor with alopecia areata. Sequenced here: CD4+ T cells sorted from blood, sampled at week 4, from a patient treated with tofacitinib. The chain's CDR3 is CSAGASLDEKLFF. DNA of the CDR3: TGCAGCGCCGGAGCCAGCCTCGACGAAAAACTGTTTTTT.